This T cell receptor (beta chain) was obtained from a study of CD8 T cells in ankylosing spondylitis. Making use of molecular barcodes, quantitative 5'-RACE generated TCR beta libraries. TCRdb independently ran MiXCR on the 5' RACE reads; one entry per CDR3 protein. This table has 200,000 to 250,000 distinct CDR3 sequences, roughly 25% appearing once. Trimming cost V 3 bases and J 6 bases, with 9 bases left between them. This CDR3 is 11 amino acids long. The germline CDR1 and CDR2 sequences are DFQATT and SNEGSKA (reference sequence). This clonotype was counted only a few times. Input material: blood, either unsorted or a sorted T cell fraction (not recorded which). This TCR was recovered from a male donor with ankylosing spondylitis or in good health (not recorded which). The chain combines TRBV20-1 with TRBJ2-7; no clear D gene. The CDR3 DNA sequence: TGCAGTGCTAGGGGCATCCGCGAGCAGTACTTC. It specifies CSARGIREQYF.